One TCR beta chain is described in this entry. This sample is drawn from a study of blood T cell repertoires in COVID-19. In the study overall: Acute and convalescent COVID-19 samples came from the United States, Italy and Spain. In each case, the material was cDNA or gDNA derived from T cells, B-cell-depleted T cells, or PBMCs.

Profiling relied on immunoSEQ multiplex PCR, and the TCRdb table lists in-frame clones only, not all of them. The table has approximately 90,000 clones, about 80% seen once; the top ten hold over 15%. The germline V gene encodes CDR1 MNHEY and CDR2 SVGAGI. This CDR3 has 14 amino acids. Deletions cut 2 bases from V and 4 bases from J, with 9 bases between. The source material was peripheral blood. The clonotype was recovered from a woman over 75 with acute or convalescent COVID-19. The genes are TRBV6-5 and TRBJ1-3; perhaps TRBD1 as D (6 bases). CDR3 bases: TGTGCCAGCAGTTACAGTGACAGGGGAAACACCATATATTTT. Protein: CASSYSDRGNTIYF.